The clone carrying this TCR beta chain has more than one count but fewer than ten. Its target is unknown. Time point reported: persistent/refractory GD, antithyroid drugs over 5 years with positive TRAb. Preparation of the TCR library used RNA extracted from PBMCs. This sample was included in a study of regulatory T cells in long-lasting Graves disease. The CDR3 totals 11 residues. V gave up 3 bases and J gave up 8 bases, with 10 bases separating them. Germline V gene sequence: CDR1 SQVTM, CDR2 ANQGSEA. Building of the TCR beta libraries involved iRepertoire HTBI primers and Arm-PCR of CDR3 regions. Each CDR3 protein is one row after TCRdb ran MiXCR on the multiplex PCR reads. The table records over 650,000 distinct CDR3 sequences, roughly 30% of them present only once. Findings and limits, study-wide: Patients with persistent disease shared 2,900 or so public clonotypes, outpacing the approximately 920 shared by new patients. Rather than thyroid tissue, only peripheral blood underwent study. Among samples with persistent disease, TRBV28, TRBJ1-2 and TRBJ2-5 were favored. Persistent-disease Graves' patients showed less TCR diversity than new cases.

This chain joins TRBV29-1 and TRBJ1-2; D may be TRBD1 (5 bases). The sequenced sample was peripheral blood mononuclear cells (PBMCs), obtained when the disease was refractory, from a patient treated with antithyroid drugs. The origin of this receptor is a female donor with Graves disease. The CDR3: CSVDQGGGYTF. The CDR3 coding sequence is TGCAGCGTTGACCAGGGAGGCGGCTACACCTTC.